What follows describes a single T cell receptor (beta chain). It lacks a known antigen. It has no much larger one-base neighbor in the sample; base qualities were not kept. The immunoSEQ Assay was the method used to sequence TCRbeta CDR3 regions. After extraction, genomic DNA underwent amplification by bias-controlled multiplex PCR, followed by high-throughput sequencing. The original pipeline was this. To quantify the absolute abundance of every unique TCRbeta CDR3 region, sequences were collapsed and filtered. T cell fraction was estimated by normalization of TCRbeta template counts to usable DNA, with usable DNA being measured through amplification of reference genes present in all nucleated cells. Repertoire TCRs were annotated as SARS-CoV-2-specific when V gene, CDR3 amino acid sequence and J gene were exactly matched to a known reactive TCR set. The reference SARS-CoV-2 TCR set was derived from MIRA and filtered for enrichment in COVID-19-positive ImmuneCODE repertoires, a step that removed public or cross-reactive TCRs. Drawing on the MIRA antigens, annotated TCRs were analysed further at the level of specific ORF or position within ORF. Breadth was defined as the number of annotated unique rearrangements divided by the total number of unique productive rearrangements, and depth was defined as the summed frequency of the annotated unique rearrangements. Two-sided Wilcoxon rank-sum tests were applied when comparing TCR breadth between groups. In TCRdb, the immuneACCESS table is reduced to in-frame sequences with V and J assigned. These tables do not hold every clone; where another copy was compared, an unresolved V gene accounts for under half, and the others remain unexplained. Clonal size and the V and J genes are those of that table, whereas D and trimming came from the DNA. Counted in this sample were about 350,000 clones; roughly 90% of them appeared once. In total, the top ten clones hold approximately 12% of the sample.

The meaning of the sample's treatment or condition label: over 15 received Ad26.COV2.S at low or high dose, single or two shots; 5 received placebo; per-sample allocation not given. Repertoires of vaccine and placebo recipients were sequenced from samples taken on day 63 after the first injection. In Cohort 1b, 25 or so adults aged 18-55 years were enrolled at a single site in Boston, USA, between 29 July and 7 August 2020. Ad26.COV2.S was a replication-incompetent adenovirus type 26 vector expressing a prefusion-stabilized SARS-CoV-2 spike protein from the original Wuhan strain. The record originates from a study of Ad26.COV2.S vaccination and SARS-CoV-2 variants (dated by TCRdb to the early 2020s). About the full investigation: Donors in the vaccine arm were drawn from COV1001, a multicentre, randomized, double-blind, placebo-controlled phase I-IIa trial testing Ad26.COV2.S in healthy adults. Ad26.COV2.S was administered intramuscularly at 5 x 10^10 or 1 x 10^11 viral particles, either as a single shot or as two shots given 56 days apart. TCRbeta repertoire sequencing was used to assess the specificity and breadth of SARS-CoV-2-reactive T cell receptors after Ad26.COV2.S vaccination. The TCR-sequenced set comprised about 32 samples: some 20 Ad26.COV2.S vaccine recipients, 5 placebo recipients and 8 SARS-CoV-2 convalescent individuals. Participants in the trial were split at random into five groups of five each, receiving low-dose or high-dose Ad26.COV2.S once or twice, or else placebo on both occasions. Investigators did not know the trial group allocation while performing experiments and assessing outcomes.

The investigation overall reported the following: It was noted by the authors that total T cell responses may have been underestimated by the TCR breadth and depth analyses. Vaccine and placebo recipients had comparable non-spike TCR breadth, which fits with the vaccine containing only spike. After vaccination, spike-specific CD8+ and CD4+ T cell responses were reported to show substantial breadth. Comparing responses between vaccine doses or regimens was not something the study was powered to do. Higher spike-specific TCR breadth was observed in Ad26.COV2.S recipients than in placebo recipients (P = 0.0014).

The V end loses 5 bases and the J end loses 7 bases, and a stretch of 17 bases separates them. Including cysteine and phenylalanine, the CDR3 has 14 amino acids. The read is trimmed to its CDR3 DNA, 42 bases read in frame from base 1. CDR1 and CDR2 were assigned from the germline V gene as MDHEN and SYDVKM. The V gene is TRBV28 and the J gene is TRBJ2-5, with the D segment identity uncertain. The sequencing used peripheral blood, collected in a trial of Ad26.COV2.S vaccine versus placebo. The source of this sequence is a person between 18 and 59 years old who received the Ad26.COV2.S COVID-19 vaccine or a placebo. The CDR3 region reads CASSPKGRVGTQYF. In nucleotides, the sequence is TGTGCCAGCAGTCCAAAGGGTCGAGTGGGGACCCAGTACTTC.